What follows describes a single TCR beta chain. Patients from Seattle were sampled longitudinally, starting during active infection. This sample was taken from a study of blood T cell repertoires in COVID-19. Overall study context: From T cells, B-cell-depleted T cells, or PBMCs came the material, which was cDNA or gDNA.

Per the original data handling: Amplified reference gene primers provided the basis for estimating nucleated cell counts. This table comes from immunoSEQ multiplex PCR, and its TCRdb copy is limited to in-frame clones, with some not included. The V and J calls and clone size were taken over from that table, and D and trimming were inferred from the DNA. Counted here are 250,000 to 350,000 clones, roughly nine tenths occurring once; the ten biggest clones make up 2% to 2.5%. CDR3 length: 14 amino acids. The germline V gene has CDR1 WNHNN and CDR2 SYGVQD (reference sequence). The V gene end was trimmed by 4 bases and the J gene end by 5 bases; junction bases not matched to a gene: 5.

This TCR was recovered from a woman aged 25-40 years with COVID-19, enrolled during active disease. Material: peripheral blood. V is TRBV10-1 and J is TRBJ2-5, with 9 bases identical to TRBD2. The CDR3 bases are TGCGCCAGCAGTGTGTCTAGCGGGAAGGAGACCCAGTACTTC. Translating it yields CASSVSSGKETQYF.